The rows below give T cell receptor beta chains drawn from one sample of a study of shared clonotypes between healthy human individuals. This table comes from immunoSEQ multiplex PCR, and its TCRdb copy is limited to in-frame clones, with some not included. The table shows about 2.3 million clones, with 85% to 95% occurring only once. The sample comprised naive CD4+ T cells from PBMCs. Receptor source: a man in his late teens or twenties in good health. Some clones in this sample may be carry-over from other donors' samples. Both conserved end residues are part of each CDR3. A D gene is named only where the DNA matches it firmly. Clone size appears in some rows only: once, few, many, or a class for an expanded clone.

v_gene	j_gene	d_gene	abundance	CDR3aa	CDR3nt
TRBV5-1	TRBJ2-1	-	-	CASSLGGIAAYNEQFF	TGCGCCAGCAGCTTGGGCGGTATAGCTGCGTACAATGAGCAGTTCTTC
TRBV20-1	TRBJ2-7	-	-	CSAGLGYEQYF	TGCAGTGCCGGGCTGGGCTACGAGCAGTACTTC
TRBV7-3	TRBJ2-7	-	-	CASSPGGIIAYEQYF	TGTGCCAGCAGCCCAGGCGGAATCATAGCATACGAGCAGTACTTC
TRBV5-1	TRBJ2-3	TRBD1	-	CASSWRPTGAFTDTQYF	TGCGCCAGCAGCTGGAGGCCGACAGGGGCCTTCACAGATACGCAGTATTTT
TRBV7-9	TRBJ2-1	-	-	CASSFGSGTYNEQFF	TGTGCCAGCAGCTTTGGTAGTGGGACCTACAATGAGCAGTTCTTC
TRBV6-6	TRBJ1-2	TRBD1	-	CASSSRQGVRDGYTF	TGTGCCAGCAGCAGTCGACAGGGGGTCAGGGATGGCTACACCTTC
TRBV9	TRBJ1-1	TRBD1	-	CASSVRGQSNEAFF	TGTGCCAGCAGCGTCAGGGGGCAAAGTAATGAAGCTTTCTTT
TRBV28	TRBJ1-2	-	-	CASSSARRDGFYGYTF	TGTGCCAGCAGTTCCGCCCGCCGGGACGGCTTCTATGGCTACACCTTC
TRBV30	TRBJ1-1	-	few	CAWSEGFITEAFF	TGTGCCTGGAGTGAAGGGTTTATCACTGAAGCTTTCTTT
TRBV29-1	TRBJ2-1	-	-	CSVAEISYNEQFF	TGCAGCGTTGCCGAAATATCCTACAATGAGCAGTTCTTC
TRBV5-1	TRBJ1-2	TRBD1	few	CASSSDRGNGYTF	TGCGCCAGCAGCTCGGACAGGGGGAATGGCTACACCTTC
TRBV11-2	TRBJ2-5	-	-	CASSLGVHPRETQYF	TGTGCCAGCAGCTTAGGCGTCCACCCGCGAGAGACCCAGTACTTC
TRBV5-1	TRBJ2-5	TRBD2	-	CASSPGLAGQETQYF	TGCGCCAGCAGCCCGGGACTAGCGGGACAGGAGACCCAGTACTTC
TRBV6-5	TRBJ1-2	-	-	CASSYSRGGYGYTF	TGTGCCAGCAGTTACTCGAGAGGGGGCTATGGCTACACCTTC
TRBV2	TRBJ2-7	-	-	CASSEWGSAYSEQYF	TGTGCCAGCAGTGAATGGGGTAGCGCCTATTCGGAGCAGTACTTC
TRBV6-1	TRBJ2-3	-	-	CASSEQGGDTDTQYF	TGTGCCAGCAGTGAACAGGGAGGCGACACAGATACGCAGTATTTT
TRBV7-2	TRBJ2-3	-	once	CASSFLLAFLRGTDTQYF	TGTGCCAGCAGCTTTCTCCTTGCATTCCTACGGGGCACAGATACGCAGTATTTT
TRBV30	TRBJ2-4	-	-	CAWSVGRLIGLDIQYF	TGTGCCTGGAGTGTAGGAAGGCTCATCGGGTTAGACATTCAGTACTTC
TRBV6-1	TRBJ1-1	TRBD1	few	CASSVKGQGSFF	TGTGCCAGCAGTGTAAAGGGACAGGGGTCTTTCTTT
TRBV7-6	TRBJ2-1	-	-	CASSFGGQGNEQFF	TGTGCCAGCAGCTTCGGTGGTCAGGGCAATGAGCAGTTCTTC
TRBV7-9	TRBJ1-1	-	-	CASSLGQGRTEAFF	TGTGCCAGCAGCTTAGGTCAGGGTCGCACTGAAGCTTTCTTT
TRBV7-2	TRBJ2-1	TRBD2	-	CASSSKAGGSYNEQFF	TGTGCCAGCAGCTCAAAAGCGGGAGGTTCCTACAATGAGCAGTTCTTC
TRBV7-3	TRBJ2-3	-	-	CASSGQPTDTQYF	TGTGCCAGCAGCGGGCAGCCCACAGATACGCAGTATTTT
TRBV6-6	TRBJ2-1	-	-	CASRASWAGPASEQFF	TGTGCCAGCAGGGCTTCATGGGCGGGGCCCGCTAGTGAGCAGTTCTTC
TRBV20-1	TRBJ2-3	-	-	CSAPGDTQYF	TGCAGTGCCCCGGGAGATACGCAGTATTTT
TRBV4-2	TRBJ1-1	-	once	CASSLMGGKNTEAFF	TGTGCCAGCAGCTTGATGGGGGGGAAGAACACTGAAGCTTTCTTT
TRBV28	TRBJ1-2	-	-	CASSLPGAPYGYTF	TGTGCCAGCAGTTTACCAGGGGCCCCCTATGGCTACACCTTC
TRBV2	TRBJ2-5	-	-	CARGQPAGLETQYF	TGTGCCCGCGGCCAACCGGCGGGGTTGGAGACCCAGTACTTC
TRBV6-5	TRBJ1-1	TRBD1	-	CASSRGTGAITEAFF	TGTGCCAGCAGTAGAGGGACAGGGGCGATCACTGAAGCTTTCTTT
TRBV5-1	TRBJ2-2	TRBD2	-	CASSGEAGNTGELFF	TGCGCCAGCAGCGGGGAAGCGGGAAACACCGGGGAGCTGTTTTTT
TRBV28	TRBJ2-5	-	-	CASRTNGGSLETQYF	TGTGCCAGCAGGACAAACGGGGGATCGCTTGAGACCCAGTACTTC
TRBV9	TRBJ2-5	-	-	CASSERGEYETQYF	TGTGCCAGCAGCGAGAGGGGGGAGTATGAGACCCAGTACTTC
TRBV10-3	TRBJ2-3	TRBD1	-	CAIGEQGKTDTQYF	TGTGCCATCGGGGAACAGGGGAAAACAGATACGCAGTATTTT
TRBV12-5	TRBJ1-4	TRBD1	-	CASGLVKGQGRSNEKLFF	TGTGCTAGTGGTTTGGTAAAGGGACAGGGAAGGAGTAATGAAAAACTGTTTTTT
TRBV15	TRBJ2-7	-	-	CATSRPTGSEQYF	TGTGCCACCAGCAGACCTACAGGGAGCGAGCAGTACTTC
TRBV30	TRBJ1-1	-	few	CAWSRGGLNTEAFF	TGTGCCTGGAGTCGGGGAGGGTTGAACACTGAAGCTTTCTTT
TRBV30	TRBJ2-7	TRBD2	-	CAWTKMGAGRTRTFYEQYF	TGTGCCTGGACTAAAATGGGAGCAGGGCGGACTAGGACATTTTACGAGCAGTACTTC
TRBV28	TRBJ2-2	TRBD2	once	CASRPGLAIYSNTGELFF	TGTGCCAGCCGACCGGGACTAGCGATTTATTCGAACACCGGGGAGCTGTTTTTT
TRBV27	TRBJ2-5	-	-	CASSLRGVGETQYF	TGTGCCAGCAGTTTGCGGGGAGTCGGTGAGACCCAGTACTTC
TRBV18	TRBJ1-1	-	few	CASSPPGRGTEAFF	TGTGCCAGCTCACCTCCGGGACGAGGAACTGAAGCTTTCTTT
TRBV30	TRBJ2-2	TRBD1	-	CAWSTSGQIYSNTGELFF	TGTGCCTGGAGTACATCGGGACAGATATATTCGAACACCGGGGAGCTGTTTTTT
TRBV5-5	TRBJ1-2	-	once	CASSSSDGSYGYTF	TGTGCCAGCAGCTCATCAGACGGATCCTATGGCTACACCTTC
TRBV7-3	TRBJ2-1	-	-	CASSRTGNEQFF	TGTGCCAGCAGCCGAACAGGCAATGAGCAGTTCTTC
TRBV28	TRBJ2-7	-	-	CASSSRYEQYF	TGTGCCAGCAGTTCTCGGTACGAGCAGTACTTC
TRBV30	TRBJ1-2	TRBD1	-	CASAGTGRRVF	TGTGCCTCTGCCGGGACAGGTAGACGAGTCTTC
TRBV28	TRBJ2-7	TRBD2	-	CASSLAGGSYEQYF	TGTGCCAGCAGTTTAGCGGGAGGGTCCTACGAGCAGTACTTC
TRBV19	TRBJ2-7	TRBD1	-	CASSSGQGFQYEQYF	TGTGCCAGTAGTTCCGGACAGGGCTTTCAGTACGAGCAGTACTTC
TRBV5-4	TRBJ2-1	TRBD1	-	CASSPKTGSSYNEQFF	TGTGCCAGCAGCCCCAAGACAGGGAGCTCCTACAATGAGCAGTTCTTC
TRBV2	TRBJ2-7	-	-	CASSEPTSKAYEQYF	TGTGCCAGCAGTGAACCCACTAGCAAGGCTTACGAGCAGTACTTC
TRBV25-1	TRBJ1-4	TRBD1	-	CASTGTGGSREKLFF	TGTGCCAGCACCGGGACAGGGGGCAGTAGAGAAAAACTGTTTTTT
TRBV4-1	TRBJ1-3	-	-	CASSQLGNTGNTIYF	TGCGCCAGCAGCCAATTAGGGAATACTGGAAACACCATATATTTT
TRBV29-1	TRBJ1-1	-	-	CSGGQILNTEAFF	TGCAGCGGCGGACAGATTCTGAACACTGAAGCTTTCTTT
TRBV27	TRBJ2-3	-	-	CATGLPPTDTQYF	TGTGCCACCGGACTGCCTCCAACAGATACGCAGTATTTT
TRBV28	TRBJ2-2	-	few	CASRRRAGTGELFF	TGTGCCAGCAGACGGCGGGCGGGCACCGGGGAGCTGTTTTTT
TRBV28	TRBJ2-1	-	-	CASNTLYNEQFF	TGTGCCAGCAACACCTTATACAATGAGCAGTTCTTC
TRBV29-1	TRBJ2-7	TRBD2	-	CSVVSGSSYEQYF	TGCAGCGTTGTTAGCGGGAGTTCCTACGAGCAGTACTTC
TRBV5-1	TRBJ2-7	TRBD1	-	CASSSGTGAYEQYF	TGCGCCAGCAGTTCCGGGACAGGGGCCTACGAGCAGTACTTC
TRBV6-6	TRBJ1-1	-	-	CASSYSQSPEAFF	TGTGCCAGCAGTTACTCTCAGTCTCCCGAAGCTTTCTTT
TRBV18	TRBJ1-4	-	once	CASSLGVNEKLFF	TGTGCCAGCTCCCTCGGGGTAAATGAAAAACTGTTTTTT